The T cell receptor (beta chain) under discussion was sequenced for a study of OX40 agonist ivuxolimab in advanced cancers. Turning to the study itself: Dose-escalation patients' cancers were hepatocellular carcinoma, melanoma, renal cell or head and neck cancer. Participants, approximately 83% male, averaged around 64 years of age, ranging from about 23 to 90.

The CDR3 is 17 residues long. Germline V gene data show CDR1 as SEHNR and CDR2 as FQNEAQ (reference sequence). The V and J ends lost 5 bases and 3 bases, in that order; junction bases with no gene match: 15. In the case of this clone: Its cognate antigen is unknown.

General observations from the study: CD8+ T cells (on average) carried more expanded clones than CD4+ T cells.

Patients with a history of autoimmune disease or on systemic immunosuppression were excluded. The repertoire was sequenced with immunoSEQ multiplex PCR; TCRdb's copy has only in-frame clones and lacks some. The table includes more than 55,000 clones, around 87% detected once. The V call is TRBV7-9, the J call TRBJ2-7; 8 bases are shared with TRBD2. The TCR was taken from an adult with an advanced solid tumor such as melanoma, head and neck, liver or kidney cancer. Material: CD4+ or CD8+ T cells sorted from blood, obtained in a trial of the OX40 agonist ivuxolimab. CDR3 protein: CASSPPPGGAGDYEQYF. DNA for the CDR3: TGTGCCAGCAGCCCACCTCCGGGGGGGGCGGGGGACTACGAGCAGTACTTC.